One T cell receptor (beta chain) is described in this entry. In this sample, this clonotype turned up a few times. No antigen is known for it. No much larger clone is present one base from it, and per-base qualities are unavailable. The library came from PCR. The data were produced on an Illumina HiSeq 2500. To normalize quantification of the TCRbeta repertoire, the TCR libraries were built with molecular barcoding that relied on unique molecular identifiers. TCRdb reprocessed the public reads (quality trimming at Q25 with fastp, clone calling with MiXCR) and kept in-frame beta chains. Entries that share a CDR3 protein sequence are merged under the most common genes and DNA. Across this sample there are under 450,000 distinct CDR3 sequences, with 13% seen only once. Of the sample, 4.3% is held by the ten largest clones. The data originate from a study of T-cell reconstitution after alpha-beta-depleted transplantation in children (dated by TCRdb to about 2016). Turning to the overall study: Using TCR repertoire profiling, the study quantitatively followed how T-cell immune reconstitution unfolded in children after TCRalphabeta/CD19-depleted allogeneic hematopoietic cell transplantation.

The CDR3 sequence holds 14 residues, the cysteine and phenylalanine included. Just the 42-base CDR3 DNA is kept, in frame starting at base 1. A distance of 18 bases separates the germline ends of V and J, which lose 6 bases and 4 bases respectively. Reading the germline V gene (reference sequence) gives CDR1 DFQATT and CDR2 SNEGSKA. Sequenced here: PBMCs, sampled from the stem cell graft. The sequence was collected from a human donor who donated a stem cell graft to a child with Fanconi anemia. The rearrangement joined TRBV20-1 to TRBJ1-1; TRBD1 could be the D gene, as 6 bases match. The CDR3 region has the sequence CSALLGGRGTEAFF. The nucleotides read TGCAGTGCCCTTTTGGGGGGCAGGGGCACTGAAGCTTTCTTT.